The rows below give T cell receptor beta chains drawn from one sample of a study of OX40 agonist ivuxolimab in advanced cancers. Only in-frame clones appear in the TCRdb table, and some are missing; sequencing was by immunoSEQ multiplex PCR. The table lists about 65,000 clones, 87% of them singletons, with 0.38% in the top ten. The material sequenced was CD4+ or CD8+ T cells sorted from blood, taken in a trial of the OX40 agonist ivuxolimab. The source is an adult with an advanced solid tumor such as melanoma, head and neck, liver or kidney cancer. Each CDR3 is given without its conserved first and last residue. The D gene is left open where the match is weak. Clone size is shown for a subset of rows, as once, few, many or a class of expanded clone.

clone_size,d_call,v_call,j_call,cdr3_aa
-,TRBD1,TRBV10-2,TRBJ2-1,ASSESRQGNNEQF
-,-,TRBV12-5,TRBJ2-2,ASGLDRGRGGTGELF
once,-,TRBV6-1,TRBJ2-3,ASSEGTLVDTQY
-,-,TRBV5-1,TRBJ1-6,ASSLRGIGEALH
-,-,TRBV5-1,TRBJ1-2,ASSWRPEDSYGYT
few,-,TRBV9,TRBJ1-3,ASSVDQGSSGNTIY
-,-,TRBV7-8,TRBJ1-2,ASSPRTDPTNYGYT
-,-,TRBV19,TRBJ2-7,ASSIRPNSYEQY
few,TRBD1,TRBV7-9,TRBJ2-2,ASSKWDRAVNTGELF
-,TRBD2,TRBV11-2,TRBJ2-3,ASSLVGSGGATDTQY
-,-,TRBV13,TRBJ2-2,ASSSPRATGELF
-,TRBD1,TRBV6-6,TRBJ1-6,ASGQERSPLH
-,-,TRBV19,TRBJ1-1,ASSSAGHTNTEAF
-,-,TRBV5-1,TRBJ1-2,ASSPQGRYGYT
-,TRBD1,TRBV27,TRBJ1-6,ASRPGQGYNSPLH
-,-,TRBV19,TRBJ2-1,ASSPREGARGEQF
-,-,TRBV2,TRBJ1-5,ASMGGENQPQH